Listed here are 13 T cell receptor beta chains from one sample, sequenced in a study of OX40 agonist ivuxolimab in advanced cancers. The assay was immunoSEQ multiplex PCR, and TCRdb's table has in-frame clones only and misses some. The sample yields some 70,000 clones, about 90% seen once. Source: CD4+ or CD8+ T cells sorted from blood, taken in a trial of the OX40 agonist ivuxolimab. The receptor source for this set is an adult with an advanced solid tumor such as melanoma, head and neck, liver or kidney cancer.

The chain is built from TRBV4-1 and TRBJ1-1; D call uncertain. The CDR3 runs to 18 residues. Germline loops: CDR1 MGHRA, CDR2 YSYEKL. Trimming cost V 4 bases and J 0 bases, with 21 bases left between them. The CDR3 coding sequence is TGCGCCAGCAGCCCCCCCGGGTCGGGGAGATTCTTGAACACTGAAGCTTTCTTT. Amino acids: CASSPPGSGRFLNTEAFF.

This clone was seen once. The gene calls are TRBV6-1 and TRBJ2-1; TRBD2 aligns across 9 bases. CDR3 length: 14 residues. Trimming cost V 8 bases and J 8 bases; bases outside gene matches: 10. Germline V gives CDR1 MNHNS, CDR2 SASEGT. The CDR3 spells CASCFEREVHEQFF. Written as DNA, the CDR3 is TGTGCCAGCTGTTTTGAGCGGGAGGTACATGAGCAGTTCTTC.

V and J are TRBV11-3 and TRBJ2-7; 10 bases line up with TRBD1. V lost 5 bases and J lost 5; bases outside the gene matches: 6. CDR1 is SGHNT and CDR2 is YENEEA in the germline V gene. The CDR3 runs to 14 residues. CDR3 DNA: TGTGCCAGCAGCCACCGGGACAGGGGCAACGAGCAGTACTTC. Protein sequence: CASSHRDRGNEQYF.

The chain carries TRBV4-1 and TRBJ2-1, with D hard to call. Germline CDR1 and CDR2: MGHRA and YSYEKL. Trimming took off 4 bases at V and 0 bases at J, with 13 bases between the two ends. The CDR3 sequence is 16 residues long. DNA for the CDR3: TGCGCCAGCAGCCTGGGAAGAGCTATCTCCTACAATGAGCAGTTCTTC. Protein: CASSLGRAISYNEQFF.

This sequence joins TRBV2 and TRBJ1-1; 9 nucleotides line up with TRBD1. Per the germline V gene, CDR1 is SNHLY and CDR2 is FYNNEI. The CDR3 spans 13 residues. V was clipped by 5 bases and J by 7 bases; unmatched bases: 5. The CDR3 DNA reads TGTGCCAGCAGTCTCACAGGGGGCGGTGAAGCTTTCTTT. Translating gives CASSLTGGGEAFF.

In this sample, this clone turned up a few times. This sequence joins TRBV4-1 and TRBJ2-2; D is unclear. Germline V gene sequence: CDR1 MGHRA, CDR2 YSYEKL. The CDR3 is made up of 15 amino acids. V shed 0 bases and J shed 2 bases, with 7 bases lying between them. CDR3 coding DNA: TGCGCCAGCAGCCAAGATTGGCTAAACACCGGGGAGCTGTTTTTT. Residues: CASSQDWLNTGELFF.

The chain combines TRBV4-1 with TRBJ1-2, with TRBD1 matching 7 bases. V lost 0 bases, J lost 8 bases, and 15 bases stayed unmatched. Germline assignment: CDR1 MGHRA and CDR2 YSYEKL. The CDR3 runs 17 residues. The CDR3: CASSQELDRLPIGGYTF. In DNA, the CDR3 is TGCGCCAGCAGCCAAGAACTGGACAGGCTACCTATCGGCGGCTACACCTTC.

V usage is TRBV27 and J usage is TRBJ1-5, with D uncertain. There are 13 residues in the CDR3. V lost 3 bases and J 6 bases, leaving 9 bases between the germline ends. CDR1 is MNHEY and CDR2 is SMNVEV in the germline V gene (reference sequence). The chain's CDR3 is CASSFRAGQPQHF. The DNA of the CDR3 is TGTGCCAGCAGTTTCCGGGCGGGTCAGCCCCAGCATTTT.

The J gene is TRBJ1-6, the V gene TRBV5-8; D gene unclear. Germline values: CDR1 SGHTS, CDR2 YDEGEE. Trimming left V 2 bases short and J 6 bases short, with 9 bases between. This CDR3 spans 14 amino acids. This CDR3 is CASSFGRPNSPLHF. CDR3 DNA: TGTGCCAGCAGCTTTGGGCGGCCTAATTCACCCCTCCACTTT.

The sample holds one count of this clone. The chain recombines TRBV2 with TRBJ2-7; the match to TRBD1 covers 7 bases. CDR1 SNHLY and CDR2 FYNNEI come from the germline V gene. The CDR3 has 13 amino acids. Unmatched junction bases numbered 2, after V lost 4 bases and J lost 2 bases. CDR3 amino acids: CASSVGTAYEQYF. CDR3 nucleotide sequence: TGTGCCAGCAGTGTCGGGACAGCCTACGAGCAGTACTTC.

The chain is built from TRBV25-1 and TRBJ1-5; a weak D match, TRBD1 (5 bases). CDR3 size: 14 residues. Between the trimmed V and J ends, which lost 2 bases and 1 base, there was a span of 6 bases. Germline values: CDR1 MGHDK, CDR2 SYGVNS. In nucleotides, the CDR3 is TGTGCCAGCAGTGAAACAGGAAGCAATCAGCCCCAGCATTTT. This encodes CASSETGSNQPQHF.

The chain employs TRBV28 and TRBJ1-1; 8 nucleotides agree with TRBD1. The CDR3 extends over 15 amino acids. V was clipped by 5 bases and J by 1 base; unmatched bases: 6. Germline-derived CDR1 and CDR2 are MDHEN and SYDVKM. CDR3 DNA sequence: TGTGCCAGCAGTATCCCGGGACAGGCGAACACTGAAGCTTTCTTT. Protein sequence: CASSIPGQANTEAFF.

The rearrangement joins TRBV2 to TRBJ1-2; D is ambiguous. The CDR3 covers 13 residues. Germline CDR1 SNHLY, CDR2 FYNNEI. As DNA, the CDR3 is TGTGCTAGCCGGGCCCTTTCTAACTATGGCTACACCTTC. This codes for CASRALSNYGYTF.